What follows are 17 T cell receptor beta chains derived from one specimen sequenced in a study of blood T cells in healthy people across ages. Alongside a J-beta primer mix, a sample-barcoded 5' primer served in a second PCR lasting roughly 6 to 12 cycles. TCRdb reanalysed the 5' RACE reads using MiXCR and keeps one entry per CDR3 protein. Of almost 550,000 distinct CDR3 sequences listed, less than 25% are singletons. These data were likewise used in another study, on T cells of mothers and their children.

What was sequenced was blood. Receptors were obtained from a boy younger than 18 in good health.

This rearrangement joins TRBV29-1 to TRBJ1-1; D call uncertain. Germline V gene sequence: CDR1 SQVTM, CDR2 ANQGSEA. This CDR3 comprises 13 residues. Trimming shortened V by 2 bases and J by 2 bases, and 9 bases separated the two germline ends. CDR3 protein: CSVESGSNTEAFF. The CDR3 nucleotides are TGCAGCGTTGAAAGTGGGTCAAACACTGAAGCTTTCTTT.

This clonotype was detected only a few times. A single base separates this from a much larger clone, so it may be a read error. The chain has TRBV12-3 or TRBV12-4 and TRBJ2-5; TRBD2 matches 7 bases. This CDR3 region has 14 residues. J gave up 0 bases and V 5 bases, and 3 bases lay outside the gene matches. This CDR3 is CASSPGGYQETQYF. CDR3 bases: TGTGCCAGCAGTCCCGGGGGGTACCAAGAGACCCAGTACTTC.

The chain couples TRBV5-1 to TRBJ2-1; 7 bases are a match to TRBD2. The CDR3 extends over 15 amino acids. Per the germline V gene, CDR1 is SGHRS and CDR2 is YFSETQ. The V and J ends lost 0 bases and 11 bases, in that order; junction bases with no gene match: 11. CDR3 DNA sequence: TGCGCCAGCAGCTTGGAGGCTAGCGGACCTGAAAAGCAGTTCTTC. Translating gives CASSLEASGPEKQFF.

This clonotype turned up a few times. The rearrangement uses TRBV7-9 and TRBJ2-3; 7 positions agree with TRBD2. The J segment lost 3 bases and the V segment lost 4 bases, leaving 10 bases of the junction unmatched. This CDR3 is 16 amino acids long. Germline CDR1 SEHNR, CDR2 FQNEAQ (reference sequence). Written as DNA, the CDR3 is TGTGCCAGCAGCTCCGGAGCGGGATTCATGACAGATACGCAGTATTTT. This encodes CASSSGAGFMTDTQYF.

The V call is TRBV27, the J call TRBJ1-1; the D gene is possibly TRBD1 (5 bases). The germline V and J ends were trimmed by 2 bases and 4 bases, with 17 bases remaining between them. CDR3 length: 16 amino acids. Germline loops: CDR1 MNHEY, CDR2 SMNVEV (reference sequence). The CDR3: CASSLGALPGSTEAFF. The CDR3 DNA reads TGTGCCAGCAGTTTAGGGGCTCTTCCGGGGAGCACTGAAGCTTTCTTT.

This clonotype has just a few counts. The chain employs TRBV7-9 and TRBJ1-4, with D unclear. V lost 0 bases and J 3 bases, leaving 11 bases between the germline ends. This CDR3 region has 16 residues. Germline CDR1 is SEHNR and CDR2 is FQNEAQ (reference sequence). The CDR3 is CASSLAPSGPNEKLFF. For the CDR3, the DNA is TGTGCCAGCAGCTTAGCCCCGTCAGGCCCTAATGAAAAACTGTTTTTT.

The J gene is TRBJ1-1, the V gene TRBV27; TRBD1 agrees at 8 bases. Trimming took 2 bases from V and 3 from J; bases not matched to a gene: 8. This CDR3 is 16 amino acids long. Germline loops: CDR1 MNHEY, CDR2 SMNVEV (reference sequence). DNA of the CDR3: TGTGCCAGCAGTTTAGAGGGCAGGGGGCAGTACACTGAAGCTTTCTTT. Its protein product is CASSLEGRGQYTEAFF.

The gene calls are TRBV6-5 and TRBJ2-5; D is perhaps TRBD1 (6 bases). The V gene lost 0 bases and the J gene lost 5 bases, with 28 bases spanning the gap. The CDR3 covers 20 residues. Germline V gene data show CDR1 as MNHEY and CDR2 as SVGAGI. Here the CDR3 DNA reads TGTGCCAGCAGTTACTCGGGGCCCGGCAGGGGATCTTATATCGGGGAGACCCAGTACTTC. It translates to CASSYSGPGRGSYIGETQYF.

This clonotype was observed a few times. This sequence joins TRBV27 and TRBJ2-1; 7 nucleotides match TRBD1. Germline V gene sequence: CDR1 MNHEY, CDR2 SMNVEV (reference sequence). With 5 bases clipped from V and 5 bases from J, the junction kept 15 bases outside the gene matches. The CDR3 loop spans 17 amino acids. The CDR3 is CASSARYSGTAHNEQFF. DNA of the CDR3: TGTGCCAGCAGTGCGAGATACTCCGGGACAGCCCACAATGAGCAGTTCTTC.

This sequence joins TRBV4-3 and TRBJ2-3, with D unresolved. Germline CDR1 and CDR2: LGHNA and YSLEER. The ends were cut back, 1 base at V and 6 bases at J, with 8 bases in the middle. The CDR3 spans 13 residues. The CDR3 loop reads CASSQVSWDTQYF. CDR3 sequence (DNA): TGCGCCAGCAGCCAAGTGTCGTGGGATACGCAGTATTTT.

This sequence joins TRBV30 and TRBJ2-1, with 10 bases that match TRBD2. The CDR3 spans 14 residues. V trimming: 2 bases; J trimming: 4 bases; junction bases outside the gene matches: 2. Per germline, CDR1 GTSNPN and CDR2 SVGIG (reference sequence). The CDR3 loop reads CAWSLAGGYNEQFF. The CDR3 region has the DNA TGTGCCTGGAGTTTAGCGGGGGGATACAATGAGCAGTTCTTC.

V usage is TRBV18 and J usage is TRBJ2-3; 9 nucleotides line up with TRBD1. The CDR3 spans 16 residues. In germline, CDR1 is KGHSH, CDR2 LQKENI. After removal of 1 base from V and 2 bases from J, the junction contained 4 bases not matched to a gene. The CDR3 reads CASSPLGQGTTDTQYF. CDR3 DNA sequence: TGTGCCAGCTCACCACTAGGACAGGGGACCACAGATACGCAGTATTTT.

This clonotype was observed a few times. The rearrangement joins TRBV7-9 to TRBJ2-1; D gene ambiguous. Germline V gene data show CDR1 as SEHNR and CDR2 as FQNEAQ (reference sequence). The CDR3 extends over 15 amino acids. V lost 6 bases and J 9 bases, leaving 21 bases between the germline ends. CDR3 DNA sequence: TGTGCCAGCAGTCAAGGGTCATCTAGGGTCGGTGAGCAGTTCTTC. This translates into CASSQGSSRVGEQFF.

This sequence joins TRBV7-8 and TRBJ1-1; D ambiguous. This CDR3 comprises 16 residues. The V gene lost 3 bases and the J gene lost 0 bases, with 14 bases spanning the gap. The germline gives CDR1 SGHVS, CDR2 FQNEAQ. CDR3 sequence: CASSFSIGPLNTEAFF. CDR3 nucleotide sequence: TGTGCCAGCAGCTTCTCCATCGGACCCTTGAACACTGAAGCTTTCTTT.

The J gene is TRBJ2-7, the V gene TRBV20-1, with D perhaps TRBD1 (6 bases). This CDR3 has 11 residues. CDR1 is DFQATT and CDR2 is SNEGSKA in the germline V gene (reference sequence). The V and J ends lost 3 bases and 7 bases respectively, with 10 bases between them. The CDR3 protein is CSARGAAEQYF. CDR3 DNA: TGCAGTGCTAGGGGGGCGGCTGAGCAGTACTTC.

This clonotype was observed a few times. This chain's CDR3 is CASSLWGDSTNTEAFF. The CDR3 DNA reads TGCGCCAGCAGCTTGTGGGGGGACAGTACGAACACTGAAGCTTTCTTT. The chain has TRBV5-1 and TRBJ1-1, with TRBD1 matching 7 bases. V gave up 1 base and J gave up 1 base; unmatched junction bases: 7. The CDR3 runs to 16 residues. Germline lookup yields CDR1 SGHRS and CDR2 YFSETQ.

This rearrangement joins TRBV7-9 to TRBJ2-3; D may match TRBD1 or TRBD2 (5 bases each). V was clipped by 5 bases and J by 6 bases, with 12 bases between them. Looked up from germline, CDR1 is SEHNR and CDR2 is FQNEAQ (reference sequence). The CDR3 extends over 13 amino acids. This CDR3 reads CASSGTMGDTQYF. The DNA of the CDR3 is TGTGCCAGCAGCGGGACCATGGGGGATACGCAGTATTTT.